Sequencing of this TCR beta chain was carried out in a study of identical twins. Unique molecular identifiers were in the cDNA, with template-switch universal primer binding. One entry per CDR3 protein, called by TCRdb with MiXCR from the 5' RACE reads. The sample lists some 270,000 distinct CDR3 sequences; about 8% were seen once. The CDR3 sequence is 14 residues long. Deletions cut 6 bases from V and 1 base from J, with 16 bases between. Germline V gene data show CDR1 as DFQATT and CDR2 as SNEGSKA (reference sequence). Findings of the study overall: Out-of-frame alpha sequences shared by twins were enriched for low generation probability. With abundant cord blood beta clonotypes, insertions were fewer; memory repertoires showed no such pattern.

This clonotype was found many times. Its antigen is unknown. All of the donors were Caucasians in good health. The same data also went into a second study, on yellow fever vaccine responses in identical twins.

The V and J genes are TRBV20-1 and TRBJ2-7, with a possible D match to TRBD1 (5 bases). The clonotype was recovered from a young woman in good health. Source material: CD8+ T cells sorted from blood. The CDR3 DNA reads as TGCAGTGCCACCCTCCCAGGGCGATCCTACGAGCAGTACTTC. It yields the protein CSATLPGRSYEQYF.